The 29 T cell receptor beta chains listed next were all sequenced from one sample in a study of CD8 T cells in Susac syndrome. RNA was extracted with the RNeasy kit, and a quantity of roughly 0.5 to 1 ug was reverse transcribed using random hexamers. TCRdb redid the calling of the immunoSEQ multiplex PCR reads with MiXCR, one entry per CDR3 protein. Of over 300,000 distinct CDR3 sequences in the sample, roughly 94% were seen once. Material for sequencing was CD4+ T cells from PBMCs. The receptors shown here come from a human donor with multiple sclerosis.

A word on this clonotype: Its ends do not fully match the called genes, so a read error is possible. The chain recombines TRBV7-7 with TRBJ2-5, with 13 bases that match TRBD2. Germline V gives CDR1 SSHAT, CDR2 FNYEAQ (reference sequence). The CDR3 has 16 residues. In DNA form, the CDR3 reads TGTGCTAGCAGCATCGGACTAGCGGGGGCCCAAGAGACCCAGTACTTC. It is translated as CASSIGLAGAQETQYF. Full variable domain (rest looked up from reference TRBV7-7 and TRBJ2-5): GAGVSQSPRYKVTKRGQDVTLRCDPISSHATLYWYQQALGQGPEFLTYFNYEAQPDKSGLPSDRFSAERPEGSISTLTIQRTEQRDSAMYRCASSIGLAGAQETQYFGPGTRLLVL.

In this sample, this clonotype turned up once. The chain employs TRBV20-1 and TRBJ2-5, with 10 bases fitting TRBD1. The CDR3 spans 14 residues. Germline trimming cut 0 bases from V and 6 bases from J; bases unmatched to any gene: 4. Germline-derived CDR1 and CDR2 are DFQATT and SNEGSKA (reference sequence). The CDR3 DNA reads TGCAGTGCTAGAGATTGGGACAGGGGTCAGACCCAGTACTTC. It codes for CSARDWDRGQTQYF.

V gene TRBV10-3 combines with J gene TRBJ1-5; D not certain. This CDR3 contains 14 residues. CDR1 ENHRY and CDR2 SYGVKD come from the germline V gene. The V end was cut by 11 bases, the J end by 0 bases, with 14 bases between. The CDR3 region has the DNA TGTGCCGCAAGTCAGGAGAATAGCAATCAGCCCCAGCATTTT. The encoded protein is CAASQENSNQPQHF.

This clonotype occurred a few times. This rearrangement joins TRBV9 to TRBJ1-2, with 7 bases matching TRBD1. The CDR3 is 13 residues long. Trimming at V came to 3 bases and at J to 3 bases, leaving 2 bases not matched to a gene. Per the germline V gene, CDR1 is SGDLS and CDR2 is YYNGEE. CDR3 nucleotides: TGTGCCAGCAGCGCTGACAGGGACTATGGCTACACCTTC. It is translated as CASSADRDYGYTF.

The chain employs TRBV27 and TRBJ1-1; D perhaps matches TRBD1 (6 bases). The germline V and J ends were trimmed by 5 bases and 6 bases, with 19 bases remaining between them. Germline V gene data show CDR1 as MNHEY and CDR2 as SMNVEV (reference sequence). The CDR3 consists of 15 residues. CDR3 amino acids: CASSPGVWFSAEAFF. The CDR3 bases are TGTGCCAGCAGTCCAGGGGTATGGTTCAGCGCTGAAGCTTTCTTT.

The rearrangement uses TRBV6-1 and TRBJ2-3; D perhaps matches TRBD1 (8 bases). The germline CDR1 and CDR2 sequences are MNHNS and SASEGT. The V and J ends lost 6 bases and 6 bases respectively, with 19 bases between them. This CDR3 is 15 amino acids long. The CDR3 DNA is TGTGCCAGCAGCGGCACTAACAGGGGGGGCGATACGCAGTATTTT. This gives the protein CASSGTNRGGDTQYF.

The chain uses TRBV11-2 and TRBJ2-5, with 9 nucleotides matching TRBD2. This CDR3 is built from 16 residues. Germline loops: CDR1 SGHAT, CDR2 FQNNGV. V was pared by 5 bases and J by 5 bases, with 12 bases of the junction left unmatched. CDR3 sequence reads: CASSRLSGGLGETQYF. CDR3 sequence (DNA): TGTGCCAGCAGCCGCCTTAGCGGGGGACTAGGGGAGACCCAGTACTTC.

The chain carries TRBV7-2 and TRBJ2-3; 7 bases are shared with TRBD1. This CDR3 has 14 residues. V gave up 4 bases and J gave up 4 bases; unmatched junction bases: 5. Germline CDR1 reads SGHTA; CDR2 reads FQGNSA. CDR3 nucleotides: TGTGCCAGCAGCTCATCGACAGGGTCAGATACGCAGTATTTT. It is translated as CASSSSTGSDTQYF.

The J gene is TRBJ2-1, the V gene TRBV14, with D unresolved. Trimming took off 5 bases at V and 0 bases at J, with 11 bases between the two ends. Germline V gene lookup returns CDR1 SGHDN and CDR2 FVKESK. The CDR3 has 15 residues. CDR3 DNA: TGTGCCAGCAGCAAATTAGGACGCTCCTACAATGAGCAGTTCTTC. Its protein product is CASSKLGRSYNEQFF.

The J gene is TRBJ1-5, the V gene TRBV5-1; the match to TRBD1 covers 7 bases. The CDR3 covers 14 residues. V lost 1 base, J lost 8 bases, and 6 bases stayed unmatched. The germline gives CDR1 SGHRS, CDR2 YFSETQ. CDR3 sequence: CASSLRGGAEPQHF. The CDR3 coding sequence is TGCGCCAGCAGCTTGAGAGGGGGCGCGGAGCCCCAGCATTTT.

The chain uses TRBV12-3 or TRBV12-4 and TRBJ1-1; 11 nucleotides line up with TRBD1. Trimming at V came to 5 bases and at J to 0 bases, leaving 5 bases not matched to a gene. The CDR3 has 16 residues. This chain's CDR3 is CASSPGQGVLNTEAFF. For the CDR3, the DNA is TGTGCCAGCAGTCCGGGACAGGGGGTTCTGAACACTGAAGCTTTCTTT.

The chain combines TRBV7-8 with TRBJ1-2; the D gene is possibly TRBD1 (5 bases). Trimming pared 6 bases from V and 4 bases from J, leaving 18 bases between. The CDR3 loop spans 15 amino acids. Germline loops: CDR1 SGHVS, CDR2 FQNEAQ. Here the CDR3 DNA reads TGTGCCAGCAGTGCACCGGGACGCCTTTTCTATGGCTACACCTTC. Translating it yields CASSAPGRLFYGYTF.

This clonotype was seen a few times. The J gene is TRBJ2-7, the V gene TRBV7-2; 7 nucleotides align to TRBD2. The CDR3 contains 15 residues. V gave up 5 bases and J gave up 6 bases; unmatched junction bases: 13. Germline assignment: CDR1 SGHTA and CDR2 FQGNSA. The CDR3 coding sequence is TGTGCCAGCAGCCCTTCACACGGGGCTAGCGGCGAGCAGTACTTC. Its protein is CASSPSHGASGEQYF.

V gene TRBV19 combines with J gene TRBJ2-7; D remains unclear. V dropped 2 bases and J dropped 2 bases, with 7 bases sitting between them. The CDR3 loop spans 13 amino acids. Germline CDR1 LNHDA, CDR2 SQIVND (reference sequence). The CDR3 bases are TGTGCCAGTAGTATACGGCCAGCCTACGAGCAGTACTTC. Translated, it gives CASSIRPAYEQYF. Full variable domain (missing parts from reference TRBV19 and TRBJ2-7): DGGITQSPKYLFRKEGQNVTLSCEQNLNHDAMYWYRQDPGQGLRLIYYSQIVNDFQKGDIAEGYSVSREKKESFPLTVTSAQKNPTAFYLCASSIRPAYEQYFGPGTRLTVT.

This sequence joins TRBV19 and TRBJ2-2, with D unclear. The germline CDR1 and CDR2 sequences are LNHDA and SQIVND (reference sequence). The CDR3 loop spans 14 amino acids. The germline V and J ends were trimmed by 7 bases and 4 bases, with 13 bases remaining between them. The DNA for the CDR3 is TGTGCCAGTAAACCTCTAAGCAGCACCGGGGAGCTGTTTTTT. It yields the protein CASKPLSSTGELFF.

Remarks on this clonotype: The junction differs from germline at one of its ends, possibly a read error. The chain links TRBV7-7 to TRBJ2-1, with 12 bases identical to TRBD2. CDR3 size: 15 residues. Germline lookup yields CDR1 SSHAT and CDR2 FNYEAQ (reference sequence). In DNA form, the CDR3 reads TGTGCTAGCAGCTTCGGACTAGCGGGGCACAATGAGCAGTTCTTC. It yields the protein CASSFGLAGHNEQFF.

The rearrangement uses TRBV5-6 and TRBJ2-4; D unresolved. Trimming removed 0 bases from V and 0 bases from J, with 13 bases in between. The CDR3 is 17 residues long. Per germline, CDR1 SGHDT and CDR2 YYEEEE. The CDR3 nucleotides are TGTGCCAGCAGCTTGGGTATTAGCCCCTTAGCCAAAAACATTCAGTACTTC. It codes for CASSLGISPLAKNIQYF.

This chain joins TRBV10-3 and TRBJ1-2; TRBD1 agrees at 8 bases. This CDR3 has 12 residues. The germline V gene has CDR1 ENHRY and CDR2 SYGVKD. J gave up 7 bases and V 11 bases, and 9 bases lay outside the gene matches. CDR3 DNA: TGTGCCGTCGAGACAGGGGTTTCTGGCTACACCTTC. Translation: CAVETGVSGYTF.

The V and J genes are TRBV3-1 and TRBJ1-1; D gene unclear. In germline, CDR1 is LGHDT, CDR2 YNNKEL (reference sequence). With 1 base removed from V and 6 bases from J, the gap between germline ends came to 18 bases. The CDR3 extends over 16 amino acids. The CDR3 DNA sequence: TGTGCCAGCAGCCAAGCGCTAATAACATCACCCGCTGAAGCTTTCTTT. Protein: CASSQALITSPAEAFF.

This clonotype was seen a few times. The rearrangement joins TRBV9 to TRBJ2-5; 8 nucleotides line up with TRBD2. From germline, CDR1 is SGDLS and CDR2 YYNGEE. V dropped 2 bases and J dropped 5; count of bases not matched to a gene: 2. CDR3 length: 13 amino acids. The CDR3 reads CASSVRGGETQYF. DNA of the CDR3: TGTGCCAGCAGCGTTCGGGGGGGGGAGACCCAGTACTTC.

The chain couples TRBV29-1 to TRBJ1-1; no definite D call. CDR1 is SQVTM and CDR2 is ANQGSEA in the germline V gene. V was clipped by 2 bases and J by 8 bases, with 9 bases between them. The CDR3 length is 11 residues. CDR3 bases: TGCAGCGTTGAAAGCGGTTACGAAGCTTTCTTT. Translation: CSVESGYEAFF.

The chain has TRBV6-6 and TRBJ1-5; 9 bases agree with TRBD1. CDR3 length: 15 amino acids. Germline lookup yields CDR1 MNHNY and CDR2 SVGAGI (reference sequence). V lost 6 bases, J lost 4 bases, and 7 bases stayed unmatched. Written as DNA, the CDR3 is TGTGCCAGCAGCGAACAGGGGGCCAATAATCAGCCCCAGCATTTT. Its protein is CASSEQGANNQPQHF.

The V call is TRBV5-6, the J call TRBJ2-1; tentative D call: TRBD1 (5 bases). Germline values: CDR1 SGHDT, CDR2 YYEEEE. This CDR3 has 14 amino acids. V was shortened by 7 bases and J by 3 bases, with 14 bases between the two germline ends. CDR3 DNA sequence: TGTGCCAGCGAACTAATGGGGCTCTACAATGAGCAGTTCTTC. It specifies CASELMGLYNEQFF.

CDR3 nucleotide sequence: TGTGCCAGCAGTATCGGGGATCCCCGGTATGGCTACACCTTC. Translated, it gives CASSIGDPRYGYTF. The genes are TRBV7-9 and TRBJ1-2, with D hard to call. Trimming cost V 6 bases and J 5 bases, with 16 bases left between them. Germline assignment: CDR1 SEHNR and CDR2 FQNEAQ (reference sequence). The CDR3 runs 14 residues.

This sequence joins TRBV18 and TRBJ1-1, with unresolved D. Germline values: CDR1 KGHSH, CDR2 LQKENI. This CDR3 comprises 15 residues. V gave up 2 bases and J gave up 2 bases, with 12 bases separating them. The CDR3 coding sequence is TGTGCCAGCTCACCAATCGGGGAGGGAAACACTGAAGCTTTCTTT. Translating it yields CASSPIGEGNTEAFF.

This clonotype was recorded only once. V is TRBV3-1 and J is TRBJ1-1, with D possibly being TRBD1 (5 bases). CDR1 and CDR2 (germline): LGHDT, YNNKEL (reference sequence). The CDR3 extends over 14 amino acids. Trimming removed 1 base from V and 10 bases from J, with 16 bases in between. The chain's CDR3 is CASSQGTGNRRAFF. The CDR3 bases are TGTGCCAGCAGCCAAGGGACTGGGAACAGGAGAGCTTTCTTT.

The chain recombines TRBV7-2 with TRBJ2-3; 7 positions match TRBD2. This CDR3 contains 14 residues. With V trimmed by 2 bases and J by 6 bases, 5 bases remained unmatched. Germline-derived CDR1 and CDR2 are SGHTA and FQGNSA. CDR3 sequence: CASSLNGRSDTQYF. The CDR3 nucleotides are TGTGCCAGCAGCTTAAACGGGAGGTCGGATACGCAGTATTTT.

The genes are TRBV12-3 or TRBV12-4 and TRBJ1-4, with D hard to call. There are 14 residues in the CDR3. Deletions cut 6 bases from V and 9 bases from J, with 17 bases between. The CDR3 protein is CASSHGRKMKKLFF. The DNA for the CDR3 is TGTGCCAGCAGCCATGGACGTAAGATGAAAAAACTGTTTTTT.

The chain carries TRBV30 and TRBJ2-3, with D perhaps TRBD2 (5 bases). CDR3 size: 15 residues. Germline CDR1 is GTSNPN and CDR2 is SVGIG (reference sequence). V dropped 0 bases and J dropped 2 bases, with 12 bases sitting between them. CDR3 nucleotides: TGTGCCTGGAGTGTAAGGACGGGATTCACAGATACGCAGTATTTT. As protein: CAWSVRTGFTDTQYF.